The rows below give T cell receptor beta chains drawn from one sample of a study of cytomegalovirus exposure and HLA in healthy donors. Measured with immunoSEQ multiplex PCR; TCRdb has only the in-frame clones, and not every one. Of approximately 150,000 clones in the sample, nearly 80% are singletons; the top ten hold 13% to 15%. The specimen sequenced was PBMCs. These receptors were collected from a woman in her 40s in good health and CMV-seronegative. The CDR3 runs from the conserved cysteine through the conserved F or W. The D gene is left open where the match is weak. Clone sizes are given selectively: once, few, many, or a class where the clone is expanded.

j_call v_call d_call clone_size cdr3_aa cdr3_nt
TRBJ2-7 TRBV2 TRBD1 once CASREQGSDEQYF TGTGCCAGCAGAGAACAGGGGTCGGACGAGCAGTACTTC
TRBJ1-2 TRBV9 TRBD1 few CASSVDVLGGQLIPYGYTF TGTGCCAGCAGCGTAGACGTACTCGGGGGACAGCTAATCCCCTATGGCTACACCTTC
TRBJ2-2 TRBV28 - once CASSSPLGPGELFF TGTGCCAGCAGTTCGCCACTAGGTCCCGGGGAGCTGTTTTTT
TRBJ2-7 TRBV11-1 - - CASSLGGGGGEQYF TGTGCCAGCAGCTTAGGTGGGGGAGGAGGCGAGCAGTACTTC
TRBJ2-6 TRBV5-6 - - CASSYDIPYSSGANVLTF TGTGCCAGCAGCTACGACATTCCGTACTCCTCTGGGGCCAACGTCCTGACTTTC
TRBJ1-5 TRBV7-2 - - CASSFFGSNQPQHF TGTGCCAGCAGCTTTTTCGGTAGCAATCAGCCCCAGCATTTT
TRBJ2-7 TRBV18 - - CASSDRRTYEQYF TGTGCCAGCTCGGACAGAAGAACCTACGAGCAGTACTTC
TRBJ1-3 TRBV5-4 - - CASSPGVKGNTIYF TGTGCCAGCAGCCCAGGGGTAAAGGGGAACACCATATATTTT
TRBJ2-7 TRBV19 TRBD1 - CASSIPGQGSDEQYF TGTGCCAGTAGTATTCCAGGACAGGGGTCCGACGAGCAGTACTTC
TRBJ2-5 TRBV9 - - CASSVEVASETQYF TGTGCCAGCAGCGTAGAGGTAGCAAGCGAGACCCAGTACTTC
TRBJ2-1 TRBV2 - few CASVGPGESSYNEQFF TGTGCCAGCGTTGGGCCCGGGGAGAGCTCCTACAATGAGCAGTTCTTC
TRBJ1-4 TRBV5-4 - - CASSTRDTPEKLFF TGTGCCAGCAGCACAAGGGACACCCCCGAAAAACTGTTTTTT
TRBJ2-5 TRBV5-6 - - CASSFTPGVGQETQYF TGTGCCAGCAGTTTTACCCCGGGTGTCGGACAAGAGACCCAGTACTTC
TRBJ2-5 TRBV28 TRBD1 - CASTDRTGPLETQYF TGTGCCAGCACCGATCGGACAGGGCCCTTAGAGACCCAGTACTTC
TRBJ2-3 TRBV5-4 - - CASNGGGTDTQYF TGTGCCAGCAATGGCGGGGGCACAGATACGCAGTATTTT
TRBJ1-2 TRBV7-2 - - CASSPGYWAEKDGYTF TGTGCCAGCAGCCCCGGATATTGGGCAGAAAAAGATGGCTACACCTTC
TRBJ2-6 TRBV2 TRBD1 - CASSPGGSGANVLTF TGTGCCAGCAGCCCAGGGGGCTCTGGGGCCAACGTCCTGACTTTC
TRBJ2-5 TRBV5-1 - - CASSLAGSPQETQYF TGCGCCAGCAGCTTGGCAGGGTCTCCCCAAGAGACCCAGTACTTC
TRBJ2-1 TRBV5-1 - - CASSWRRGFSYNEQFF TGCGCCAGCAGCTGGCGACGGGGTTTCTCCTACAATGAGCAGTTCTTC
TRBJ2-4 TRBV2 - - CASSESGRGLGYF TGTGCCAGCAGTGAAAGTGGCAGGGGATTGGGGTACTTC
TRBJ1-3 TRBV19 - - CASSIDWYSNSGDTIYF TGTGCCAGTAGTATAGATTGGTACTCAAACTCTGGAGACACCATATATTTT
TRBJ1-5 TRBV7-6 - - CASSPRPRQPQHF TGTGCCAGCAGCCCCAGACCTAGGCAGCCCCAGCATTTT